These 17 T cell receptor beta chains came from one sample sequenced in a study of cytomegalovirus exposure and HLA in healthy donors. The primer mix had 60 Vbeta and 13 Jbeta primers. Clones were read by immunoSEQ multiplex PCR, and TCRdb kept only the in-frame ones, dropping some. The data hold 200,000 to 250,000 clones, with over 80% observed a single time. Material: PBMCs. The receptors derive from a woman aged 35 to 49 in good health and CMV-seropositive.

For the CDR3, the DNA is TGTGCCAGCAGCTTGGACAGGCTATACTATGGCTACACCTTC. Translating it yields CASSLDRLYYGYTF. V and J are TRBV11-2 and TRBJ1-2, with 7 nucleotides matching TRBD1. V gave up 3 bases and J gave up 3 bases; unmatched junction bases: 4. This CDR3 has 14 amino acids. Germline V gene data show CDR1 as SGHAT and CDR2 as FQNNGV.

The chain has TRBV2 and TRBJ2-7; 9 bases align to TRBD1. Germline CDR1 and CDR2: SNHLY and FYNNEI. V shed 6 bases and J 5 bases; nucleotides not matched to a gene: 11. This CDR3 is built from 15 residues. The CDR3 protein is CASRAWGQGVDEQYF. CDR3 sequence (DNA): TGTGCCAGCAGGGCCTGGGGACAGGGAGTGGACGAGCAGTACTTC.

The rearrangement uses TRBV29-1 and TRBJ2-6, with D perhaps matching TRBD1 (6 bases). This CDR3 comprises 16 residues. CDR1 SQVTM and CDR2 ANQGSEA come from the germline V gene. Trimming stripped 5 bases from V and 0 bases from J, with 14 bases between. The chain's CDR3 is CSVRGYDVSGANVLTF. As DNA, the CDR3 is TGCAGCGTTAGGGGGTATGATGTCTCTGGGGCCAACGTCCTGACTTTC.

This clone has more than one count but fewer than ten. The V call is TRBV2, the J call TRBJ2-3; the D gene is possibly TRBD2 (6 bases). The CDR3 is made up of 13 amino acids. Trimming took off 8 bases at V and 3 bases at J, with 12 bases between the two ends. The V gene's germline CDR1 is SNHLY and CDR2 FYNNEI. In DNA, the CDR3 is TGTGCCAGCGTGGGGCTAGCGACAGATACGCAGTATTTT. Protein sequence: CASVGLATDTQYF. Supplemented by reference TRBV2 and TRBJ2-3, the full variable domain reads EPEVTQTPSHQVTQMGQEVILRCVPISNHLYFYWYRQILGQKVEFLVSFYNNEISEKSEIFDDQFSVERPDGSNFTLKIRSTKLEDSAMYFCASVGLATDTQYFGPGTRLTVL.

J is TRBJ2-5 and V is TRBV7-9; no firm D call. V was pared by 4 bases and J by 5 bases, with 8 bases between. There are 12 residues in the CDR3. Germline-derived CDR1 and CDR2 are SEHNR and FQNEAQ (reference sequence). CDR3 sequence reads: CASSSFEETQYF. The DNA of the CDR3 is TGTGCCAGCAGCTCCTTTGAGGAGACCCAGTACTTC.

This clone was picked up a small number of times. This chain uses TRBV7-2 with TRBJ1-2, with 9 bases identical to TRBD1. The germline V gene has CDR1 SGHTA and CDR2 FQGNSA. The junction had 11 bases not matched to a gene; V was cut back by 4 bases and J by 2 bases. The length of the CDR3 is 17 residues. DNA of the CDR3: TGTGCCAGCAGCTCCCATAGGGGGGGACAGGGCAACTATGGCTACACCTTC. This codes for CASSSHRGGQGNYGYTF.

The chain joins TRBV11-2 to TRBJ1-2, with 7 positions matching TRBD1. The CDR3 extends over 13 amino acids. Germline loops: CDR1 SGHAT, CDR2 FQNNGV. V was pared by 3 bases and J by 7 bases, with 5 bases of the junction left unmatched. In DNA, the CDR3 is TGTGCCAGCAGCTTTACGACAGGGCCTGGCTACACCTTC. This encodes CASSFTTGPGYTF.

The chain is built from TRBV7-2 and TRBJ1-1; tentative D call: TRBD1 (5 bases). V lost 4 bases and J 8 bases, leaving 14 bases between the germline ends. The V gene's germline CDR1 is SGHTA and CDR2 FQGNSA. The CDR3 runs 13 residues. The CDR3 DNA is TGTGCCAGCAGCTACGACCGTGACAGCGAAGCTTTCTTT. Residues: CASSYDRDSEAFF.

V usage is TRBV9 and J usage is TRBJ2-3, with TRBD2 matching over 10 bases. The V gene's germline CDR1 is SGDLS and CDR2 YYNGEE. The J segment lost 4 bases and the V segment lost 2 bases, leaving 4 bases of the junction unmatched. The CDR3 has 15 amino acids. CDR3 sequence reads: CASSVLSGGADTQYF. Here the CDR3 DNA reads TGTGCCAGCAGCGTCTTAAGCGGGGGGGCAGATACGCAGTATTTT.

For the CDR3, the DNA is TGTGCCAGCAGAGCGGCTAGCGGGGGGGCATCCGAGCAGTACTTC. This codes for CASRAASGGASEQYF. This sequence joins TRBV6-4 and TRBJ2-7; 12 nucleotides match TRBD2. V lost 6 bases, J lost 6 bases, and 9 bases stayed unmatched. The CDR3 covers 15 residues. Germline assignment: CDR1 MRHNA and CDR2 SNTAGT.

This chain joins TRBV10-3 and TRBJ2-1; 7 bases map to TRBD1. Germline V lookup: CDR1 ENHRY, CDR2 SYGVKD. This CDR3 has 12 residues. Trimming at V came to 5 bases and at J to 9 bases, leaving 4 bases not matched to a gene. In nucleotides, the CDR3 is TGTGCCATCAGTTCTACAGGGGCTGAGCAGTTCTTC. This encodes CAISSTGAEQFF.

The chain employs TRBV30 and TRBJ1-1; D gene ambiguous. The CDR3 totals 11 residues. Trimming pared 8 bases from V and 1 base from J, leaving 8 bases between. Looked up from germline, CDR1 is GTSNPN and CDR2 is SVGIG (reference sequence). Written as DNA, the CDR3 is TGTGCCCGAAGAGGGAACACTGAAGCTTTCTTT. Its protein product is CARRGNTEAFF.

The chain employs TRBV5-1 and TRBJ2-5; D possibly corresponds to TRBD1 (6 bases). With the DNA end fitting TRBJ2-7 better, the J assignment may be wrong. The CDR3 has 15 residues. CDR1 and CDR2 (germline): SGHRS, YFSETQ. The CDR3 protein is CATSRMQGPAYEQYF. Written as DNA, the CDR3 is TGCGCCACCTCTCGGATGCAGGGGCCAGCCTACGAGCAGTACTTC.

This rearrangement joins TRBV4-3 to TRBJ2-3; 10 positions match TRBD2. Per the germline V gene, CDR1 is LGHNA and CDR2 is YSLEER. CDR3 length: 16 amino acids. V was clipped by 1 base and J by 2 bases; unmatched bases: 3. The CDR3 DNA reads TGCGCCAGCAGCCAAGGGACTAGCGGATTCACAGATACGCAGTATTTT. Amino acids: CASSQGTSGFTDTQYF.

The rearrangement joins TRBV10-2 to TRBJ1-5, with TRBD1 as a possible D gene (5 bases). V lost 2 bases, J lost 4 bases, and 9 bases lay in between. The germline gives CDR1 WSHSY, CDR2 SAAADI. This CDR3 comprises 14 residues. The chain's CDR3 is CASSEGQGNQPQHF. The CDR3 DNA reads TGCGCCAGCAGTGAGGGGCAGGGTAATCAGCCCCAGCATTTT.

Here the CDR3 reads CASSVDRLGNQPQHF. The CDR3 coding sequence is TGTGCCAGTAGTGTTGACAGGTTAGGCAATCAGCCCCAGCATTTT. V is TRBV19 and J is TRBJ1-5, with D possibly being TRBD1 (6 bases). Trimming left V 5 bases short and J 2 bases short, with 13 bases between. The length of the CDR3 is 15 residues. Germline V lookup: CDR1 LNHDA, CDR2 SQIVND (reference sequence).

The chain employs TRBV7-3 and TRBJ2-1, with D possibly matching TRBD1 (6 bases). V gave up 4 bases and J gave up 6 bases, with 16 bases separating them. The CDR3 is 15 amino acids. Germline CDR1 is SGHTA and CDR2 is FQGTGA. CDR3 region: CASSSTGTSFNEQFF. DNA for the CDR3: TGTGCCAGCAGCTCTACCGGGACATCTTTCAATGAGCAGTTCTTC.